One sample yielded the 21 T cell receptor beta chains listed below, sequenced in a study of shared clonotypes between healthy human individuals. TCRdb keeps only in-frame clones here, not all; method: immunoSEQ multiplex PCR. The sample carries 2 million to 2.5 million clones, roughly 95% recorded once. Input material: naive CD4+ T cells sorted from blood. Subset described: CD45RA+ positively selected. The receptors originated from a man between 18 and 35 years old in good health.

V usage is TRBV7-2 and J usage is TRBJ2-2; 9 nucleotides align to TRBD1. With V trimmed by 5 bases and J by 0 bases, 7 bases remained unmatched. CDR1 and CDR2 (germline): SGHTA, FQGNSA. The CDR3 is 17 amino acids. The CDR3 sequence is CASSPSRQGANTGELFF. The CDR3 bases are TGTGCCAGCAGCCCCTCCCGACAGGGGGCGAACACCGGGGAGCTGTTTTTT.

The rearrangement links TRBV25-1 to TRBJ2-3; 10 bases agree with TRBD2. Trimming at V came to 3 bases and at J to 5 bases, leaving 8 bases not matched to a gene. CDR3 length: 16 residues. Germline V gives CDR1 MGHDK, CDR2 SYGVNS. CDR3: CASSDLSGRLVDTQYF. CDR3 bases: TGTGCCAGCAGTGACCTTAGCGGGAGGTTGGTAGATACGCAGTATTTT.

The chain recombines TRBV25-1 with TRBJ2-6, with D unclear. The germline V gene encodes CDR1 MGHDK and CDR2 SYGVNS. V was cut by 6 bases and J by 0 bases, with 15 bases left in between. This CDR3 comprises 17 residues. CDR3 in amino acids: CASRSSVGTSGANVLTF. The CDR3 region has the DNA TGTGCCAGCAGAAGTTCGGTCGGTACCTCTGGGGCCAACGTCCTGACTTTC.

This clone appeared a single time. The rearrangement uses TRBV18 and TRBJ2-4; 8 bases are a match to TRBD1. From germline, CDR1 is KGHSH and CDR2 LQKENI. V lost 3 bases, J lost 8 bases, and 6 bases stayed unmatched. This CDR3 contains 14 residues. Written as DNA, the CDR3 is TGTGCCAGCTCACCCGACAGGGGTGGTGACATTCAGTACTTC. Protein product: CASSPDRGGDIQYF.

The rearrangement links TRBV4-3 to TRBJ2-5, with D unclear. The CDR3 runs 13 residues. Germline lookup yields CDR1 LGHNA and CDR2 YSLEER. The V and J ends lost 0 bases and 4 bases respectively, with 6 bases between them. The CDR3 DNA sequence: TGCGCCAGCAGCCAAGAGCGTGGAGAGACCCAGTACTTC. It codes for CASSQERGETQYF.

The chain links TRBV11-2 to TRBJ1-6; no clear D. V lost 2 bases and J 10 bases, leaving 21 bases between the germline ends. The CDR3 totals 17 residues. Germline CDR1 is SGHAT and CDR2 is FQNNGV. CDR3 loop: CASSLPGVTHGQSPLHF. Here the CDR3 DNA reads TGTGCCAGCAGCTTACCTGGGGTGACCCACGGGCAGTCACCCCTCCACTTT.

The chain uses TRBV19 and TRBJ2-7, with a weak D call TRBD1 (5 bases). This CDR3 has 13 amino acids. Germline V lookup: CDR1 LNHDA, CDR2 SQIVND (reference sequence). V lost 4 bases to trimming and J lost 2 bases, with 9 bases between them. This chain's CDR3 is CASSTRQTYEQYF. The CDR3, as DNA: TGTGCCAGTAGTACTCGACAGACCTACGAGCAGTACTTC.

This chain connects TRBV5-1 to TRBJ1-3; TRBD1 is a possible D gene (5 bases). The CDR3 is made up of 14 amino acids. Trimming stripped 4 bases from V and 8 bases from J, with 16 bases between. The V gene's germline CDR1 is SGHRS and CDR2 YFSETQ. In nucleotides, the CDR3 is TGCGCCAGCAGCCTAGGGGACCGGAGCGACACCATATATTTT. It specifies CASSLGDRSDTIYF.

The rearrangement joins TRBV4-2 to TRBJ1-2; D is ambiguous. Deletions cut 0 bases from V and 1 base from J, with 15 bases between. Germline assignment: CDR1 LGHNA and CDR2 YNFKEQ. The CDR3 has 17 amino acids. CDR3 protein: CASSQDWEGLINYGYTF. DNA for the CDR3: TGTGCCAGCAGCCAAGATTGGGAGGGCCTCATTAACTATGGCTACACCTTC.

CDR3 amino acids: CAWSVGATKNEQFF. The CDR3, as DNA: TGTGCCTGGAGTGTAGGAGCCACGAAAAATGAGCAGTTCTTC. J is TRBJ2-1 and V is TRBV30; D is unresolved. The germline gives CDR1 GTSNPN, CDR2 SVGIG (reference sequence). V lost 0 bases, J lost 7 bases, and 13 bases lay in between. CDR3 length: 14 amino acids.

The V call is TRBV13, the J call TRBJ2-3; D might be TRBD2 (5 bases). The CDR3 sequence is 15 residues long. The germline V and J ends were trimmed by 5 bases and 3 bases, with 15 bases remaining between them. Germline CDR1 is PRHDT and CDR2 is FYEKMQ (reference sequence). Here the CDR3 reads CASSPRGSGTDTQYF. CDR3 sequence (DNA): TGTGCCAGCAGCCCCCGAGGGAGTGGTACAGATACGCAGTATTTT.

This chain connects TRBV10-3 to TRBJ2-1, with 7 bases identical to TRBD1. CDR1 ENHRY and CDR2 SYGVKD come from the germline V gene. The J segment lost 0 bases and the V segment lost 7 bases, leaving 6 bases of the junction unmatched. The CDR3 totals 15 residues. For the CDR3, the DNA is TGTGCCATCAAATCGACAGGGAACTCCTACAATGAGCAGTTCTTC. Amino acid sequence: CAIKSTGNSYNEQFF.

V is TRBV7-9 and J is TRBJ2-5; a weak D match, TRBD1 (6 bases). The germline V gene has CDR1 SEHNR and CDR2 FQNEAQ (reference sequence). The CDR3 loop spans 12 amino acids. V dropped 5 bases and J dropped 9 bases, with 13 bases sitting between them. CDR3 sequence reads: CASSTTGIAQYF. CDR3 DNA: TGTGCCAGCAGCACTACAGGGATAGCCCAGTACTTC.

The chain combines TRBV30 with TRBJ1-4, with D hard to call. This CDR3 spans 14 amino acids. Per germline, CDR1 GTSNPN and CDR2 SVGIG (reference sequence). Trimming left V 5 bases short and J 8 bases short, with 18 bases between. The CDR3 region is CAWAKGGLGEKLFF. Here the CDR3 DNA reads TGTGCCTGGGCGAAGGGCGGTTTAGGGGAAAAACTGTTTTTT.

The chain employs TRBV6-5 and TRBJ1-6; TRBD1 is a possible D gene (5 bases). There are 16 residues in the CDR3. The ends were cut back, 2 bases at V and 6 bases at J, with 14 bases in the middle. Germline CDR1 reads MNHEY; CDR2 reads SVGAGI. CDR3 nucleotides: TGTGCCAGCAGTTACGGGGGGAGGGAAGGTAATTCACCCCTCCACTTT. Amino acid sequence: CASSYGGREGNSPLHF.

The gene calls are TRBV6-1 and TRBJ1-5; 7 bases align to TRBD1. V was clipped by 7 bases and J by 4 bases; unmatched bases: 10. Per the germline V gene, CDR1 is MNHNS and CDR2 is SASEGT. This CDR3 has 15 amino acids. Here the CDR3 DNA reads TGTGCCAGCACCCCACGACAGGGAGGTAATCAGCCCCAGCATTTT. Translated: CASTPRQGGNQPQHF.

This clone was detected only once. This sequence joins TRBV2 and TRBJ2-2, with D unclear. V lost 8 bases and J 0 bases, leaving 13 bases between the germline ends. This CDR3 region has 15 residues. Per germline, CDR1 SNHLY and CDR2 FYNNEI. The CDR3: CASGTRTPNTGELFF. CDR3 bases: TGTGCCAGCGGAACCAGGACCCCGAACACCGGGGAGCTGTTTTTT.

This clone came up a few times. This CDR3 is CAWKVSDRENTEAFF. In DNA form, the CDR3 reads TGTGCCTGGAAGGTTTCGGACAGAGAGAACACTGAAGCTTTCTTT. The chain recombines TRBV30 with TRBJ1-1; possible D gene TRBD1, 6 bases. The CDR3 is 15 residues long. The germline V gene encodes CDR1 GTSNPN and CDR2 SVGIG (reference sequence). Deletions cut 4 bases from V and 1 base from J, with 16 bases between. Variable domain in full (rest from reference TRBV30 and TRBJ1-1): SQTIHQWPATLVQPVGSPLSLECTVEGTSNPNLYWYRQAAGRGLQLLFYSVGIGQISSEVPQNLSASRPQDRQFILSSKKLLLSDSGFYLCAWKVSDRENTEAFFGQGTRLTVV.

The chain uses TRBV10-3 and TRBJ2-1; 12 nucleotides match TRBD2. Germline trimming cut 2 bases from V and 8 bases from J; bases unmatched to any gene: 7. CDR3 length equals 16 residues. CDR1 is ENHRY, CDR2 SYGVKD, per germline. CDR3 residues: CAISEAGLAGMDEQFF. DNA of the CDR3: TGTGCCATCAGTGAGGCAGGACTAGCGGGAATGGATGAGCAGTTCTTC.

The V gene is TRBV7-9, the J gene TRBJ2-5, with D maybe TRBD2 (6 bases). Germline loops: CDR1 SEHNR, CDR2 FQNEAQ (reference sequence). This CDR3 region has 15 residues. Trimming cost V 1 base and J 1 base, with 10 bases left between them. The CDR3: CASSLVGLPQETQYF. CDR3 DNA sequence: TGTGCCAGCAGCTTAGTGGGACTTCCCCAAGAGACCCAGTACTTC.

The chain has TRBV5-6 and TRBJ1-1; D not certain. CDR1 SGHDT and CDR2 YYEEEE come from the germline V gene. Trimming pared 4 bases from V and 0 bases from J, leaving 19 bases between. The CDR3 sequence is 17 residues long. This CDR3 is CASSQVSRTTMNTEAFF. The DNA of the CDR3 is TGTGCCAGCAGCCAGGTCAGTCGGACTACCATGAACACTGAAGCTTTCTTT. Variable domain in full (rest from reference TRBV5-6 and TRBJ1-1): DAGVTQSPTHLIKTRGQQVTLRCSPKSGHDTVSWYQQALGQGPQFIFQYYEEEERQRGNFPDRFSGHQFPNYSSELNVNALLLGDSALYLCASSQVSRTTMNTEAFFGQGTRLTVV.